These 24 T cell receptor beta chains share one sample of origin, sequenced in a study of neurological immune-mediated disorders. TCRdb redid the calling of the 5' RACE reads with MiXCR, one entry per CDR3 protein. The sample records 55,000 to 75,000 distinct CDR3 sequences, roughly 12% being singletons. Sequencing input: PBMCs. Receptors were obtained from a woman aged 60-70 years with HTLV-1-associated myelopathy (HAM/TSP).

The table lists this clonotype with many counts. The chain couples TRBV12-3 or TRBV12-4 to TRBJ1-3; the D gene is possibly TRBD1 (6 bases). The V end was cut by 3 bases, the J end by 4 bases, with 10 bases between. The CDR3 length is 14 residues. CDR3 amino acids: CASSFGGLGNTIYF. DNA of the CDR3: TGTGCCAGCAGTTTTGGGGGGCTCGGAAACACCATATATTTT.

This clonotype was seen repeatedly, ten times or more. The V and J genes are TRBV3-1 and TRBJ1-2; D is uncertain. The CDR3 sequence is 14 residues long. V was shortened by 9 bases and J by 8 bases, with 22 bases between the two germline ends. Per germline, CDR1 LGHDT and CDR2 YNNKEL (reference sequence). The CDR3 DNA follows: TGTGCCAGTAGACCAGGTGGAGGGTCGAGCGGCTACACCTTC. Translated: CASRPGGGSSGYTF.

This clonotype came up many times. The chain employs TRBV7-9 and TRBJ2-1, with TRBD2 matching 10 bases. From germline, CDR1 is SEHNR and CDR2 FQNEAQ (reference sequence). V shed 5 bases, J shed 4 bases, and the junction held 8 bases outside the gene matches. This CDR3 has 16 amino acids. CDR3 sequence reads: CASSLPTSGTYNEQFF. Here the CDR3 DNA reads TGTGCCAGCAGCCTCCCCACTAGCGGGACTTACAATGAGCAGTTCTTC.

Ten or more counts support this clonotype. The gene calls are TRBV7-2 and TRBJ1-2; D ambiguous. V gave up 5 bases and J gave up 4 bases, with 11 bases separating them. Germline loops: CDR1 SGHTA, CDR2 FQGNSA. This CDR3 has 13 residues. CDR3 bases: TGTGCCAGCAGCCCTATTATTGCCTATGGCTACACCTTC. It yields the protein CASSPIIAYGYTF. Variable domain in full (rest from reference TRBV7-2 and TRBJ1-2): GAGVSQSPSNKVTEKGKDVELRCDPISGHTALYWYRQSLGQGLEFLIYFQGNSAPDKSGLPSDRFSAERTGGSVSTLTIQRTQQEDSAVYLCASSPIIAYGYTFGSGTRLTVV.

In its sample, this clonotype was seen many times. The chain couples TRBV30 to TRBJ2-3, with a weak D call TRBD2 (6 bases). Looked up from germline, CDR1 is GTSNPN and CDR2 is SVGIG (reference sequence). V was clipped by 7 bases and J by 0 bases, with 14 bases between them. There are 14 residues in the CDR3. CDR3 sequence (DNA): TGTGCCTCCCAACGTCGGGGGAGCACAGATACGCAGTATTTT. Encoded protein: CASQRRGSTDTQYF. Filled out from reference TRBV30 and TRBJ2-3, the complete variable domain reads SQTIHQWPATLVQPVGSPLSLECTVEGTSNPNLYWYRQAAGRGLQLLFYSVGIGQISSEVPQNLSASRPQDRQFILSSKKLLLSDSGFYLCASQRRGSTDTQYFGPGTRLTVL.

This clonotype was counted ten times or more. This chain's CDR3 is CASSLVGETQYF. CDR3 coding DNA: TGTGCCAGCAGCTTAGTCGGGGAGACCCAGTACTTC. This chain connects TRBV7-9 to TRBJ2-5, with D unclear. In germline, CDR1 is SEHNR, CDR2 FQNEAQ (reference sequence). CDR3 length: 12 amino acids. Between the trimmed V and J ends, which lost 1 base and 5 bases, there was a span of 5 bases.

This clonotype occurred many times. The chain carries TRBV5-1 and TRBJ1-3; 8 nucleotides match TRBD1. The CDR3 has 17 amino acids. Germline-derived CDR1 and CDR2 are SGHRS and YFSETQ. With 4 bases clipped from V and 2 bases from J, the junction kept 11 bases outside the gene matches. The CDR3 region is CASSGTSGGFTGNTIYF. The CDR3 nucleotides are TGCGCCAGCAGCGGGACCTCAGGGGGCTTTACTGGAAACACCATATATTTT.

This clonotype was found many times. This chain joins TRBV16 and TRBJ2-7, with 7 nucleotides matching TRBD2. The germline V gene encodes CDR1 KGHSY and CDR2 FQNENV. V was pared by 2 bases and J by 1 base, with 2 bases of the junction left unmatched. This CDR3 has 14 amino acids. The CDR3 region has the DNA TGTGCCAGCAGCCAAATCGGGGGGTCCTACGAGCAGTACTTC. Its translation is CASSQIGGSYEQYF.

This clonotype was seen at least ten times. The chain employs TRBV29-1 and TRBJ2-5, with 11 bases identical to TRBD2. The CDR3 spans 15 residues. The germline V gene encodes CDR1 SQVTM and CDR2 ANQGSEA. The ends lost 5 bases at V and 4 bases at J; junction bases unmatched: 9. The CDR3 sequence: CSVTLTSGSRETQYF. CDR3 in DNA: TGCAGCGTTACCCTTACTAGCGGGAGTAGAGAGACCCAGTACTTC.

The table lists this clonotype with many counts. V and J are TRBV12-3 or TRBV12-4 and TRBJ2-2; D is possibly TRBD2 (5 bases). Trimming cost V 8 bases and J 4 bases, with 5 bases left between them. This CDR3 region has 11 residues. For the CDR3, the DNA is TGTGCCAGCGAGGGCACCGGGGAGCTGTTTTTT. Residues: CASEGTGELFF.

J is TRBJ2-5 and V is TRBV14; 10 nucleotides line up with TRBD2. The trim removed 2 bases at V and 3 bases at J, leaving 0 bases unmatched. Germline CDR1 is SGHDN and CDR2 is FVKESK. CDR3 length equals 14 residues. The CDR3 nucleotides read TGTGCCAGCAGCCAACTAGCGGGAGAAGAGACCCAGTACTTC. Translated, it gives CASSQLAGEETQYF. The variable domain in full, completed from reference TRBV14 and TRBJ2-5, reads EAGVTQFPSHSVIEKGQTVTLRCDPISGHDNLYWYRRVMGKEIKFLLHFVKESKQDESGMPNNRFLAERTGGTYSTLKVQPAELEDSGVYFCASSQLAGEETQYFGPGTRLLVL.

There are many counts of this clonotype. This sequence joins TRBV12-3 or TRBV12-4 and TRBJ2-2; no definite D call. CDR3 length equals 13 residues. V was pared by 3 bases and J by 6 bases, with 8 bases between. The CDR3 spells CASSFAGPGELFF. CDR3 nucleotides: TGTGCCAGCAGTTTTGCAGGTCCCGGGGAGCTGTTTTTT.

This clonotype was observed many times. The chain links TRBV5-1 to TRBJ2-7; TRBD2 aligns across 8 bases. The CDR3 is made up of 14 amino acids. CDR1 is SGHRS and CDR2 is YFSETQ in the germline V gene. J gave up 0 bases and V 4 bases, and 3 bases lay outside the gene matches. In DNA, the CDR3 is TGCGCCAGCAGCACAGGGACTAGCTCCTACGAGCAGTACTTC. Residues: CASSTGTSSYEQYF. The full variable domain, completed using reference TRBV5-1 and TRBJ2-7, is KAGVTQTPRYLIKTRGQQVTLSCSPISGHRSVSWYQQTPGQGLQFLFEYFSETQRNKGNFPGRFSGRQFSNSRSEMNVSTLELGDSALYLCASSTGTSSYEQYFGPGTRLTVT.

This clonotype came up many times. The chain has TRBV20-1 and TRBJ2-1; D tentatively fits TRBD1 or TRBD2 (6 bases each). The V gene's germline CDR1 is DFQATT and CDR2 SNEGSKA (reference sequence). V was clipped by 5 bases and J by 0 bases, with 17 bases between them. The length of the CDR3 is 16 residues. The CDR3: CSAQTRGGSSYNEQFF. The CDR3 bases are TGCAGTGCTCAAACGCGAGGGGGGAGCTCCTACAATGAGCAGTTCTTC.

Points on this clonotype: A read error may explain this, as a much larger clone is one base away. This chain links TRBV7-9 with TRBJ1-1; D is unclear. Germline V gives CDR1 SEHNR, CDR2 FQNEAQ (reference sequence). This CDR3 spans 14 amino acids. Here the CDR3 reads CASSSGLRNSEAFF. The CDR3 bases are TGTGCCAGCAGCTCGGGCCTCCGGAACTCTGAAGCTTTCTTT.

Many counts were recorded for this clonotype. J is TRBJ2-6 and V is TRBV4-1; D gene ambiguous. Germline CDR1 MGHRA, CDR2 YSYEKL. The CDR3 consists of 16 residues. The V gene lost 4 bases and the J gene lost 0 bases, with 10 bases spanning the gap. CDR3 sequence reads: CASSRGGSSGANVLTF. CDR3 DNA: TGCGCCAGCAGCCGCGGTGGAAGCTCTGGGGCCAACGTCCTGACTTTC.

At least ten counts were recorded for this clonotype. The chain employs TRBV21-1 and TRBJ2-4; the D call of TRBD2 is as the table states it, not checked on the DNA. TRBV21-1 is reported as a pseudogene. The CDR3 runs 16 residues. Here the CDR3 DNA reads TGTGCCAGCAGCTCGCGACTAGCGGGAGTCAAAAACATTCAGTACTTC. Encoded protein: CASSSRLAGVKNIQYF.

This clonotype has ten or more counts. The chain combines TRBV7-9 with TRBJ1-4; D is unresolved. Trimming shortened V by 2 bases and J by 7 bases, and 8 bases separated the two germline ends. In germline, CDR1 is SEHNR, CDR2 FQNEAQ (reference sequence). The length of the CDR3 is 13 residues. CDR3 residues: CASSLRTVEKLFF. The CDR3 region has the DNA TGTGCCAGCAGCTTAAGAACAGTTGAAAAACTGTTTTTT. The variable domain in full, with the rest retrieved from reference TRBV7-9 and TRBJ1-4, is DTGVSQNPRHKITKRGQNVTFRCDPISEHNRLYWYRQTLGQGPEFLTYFQNEAQLEKSRLLSDRFSAERPKGSFSTLEIQRTEQGDSAMYLCASSLRTVEKLFFGSGTQLSVL.

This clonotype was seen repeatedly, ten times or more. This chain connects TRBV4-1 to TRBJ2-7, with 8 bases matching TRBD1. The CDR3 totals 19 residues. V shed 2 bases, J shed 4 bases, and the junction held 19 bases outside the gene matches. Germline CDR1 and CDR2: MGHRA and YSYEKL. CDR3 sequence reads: CASSQLGVRGRENWYEQYF. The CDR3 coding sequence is TGCGCCAGCAGCCAACTCGGTGTCAGGGGGCGGGAAAATTGGTACGAGCAGTACTTC.

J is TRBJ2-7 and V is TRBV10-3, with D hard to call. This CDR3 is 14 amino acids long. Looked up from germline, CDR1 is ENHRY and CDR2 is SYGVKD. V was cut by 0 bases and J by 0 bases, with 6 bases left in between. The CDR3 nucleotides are TGTGCCATCAGTGAGTCGCACCTCTCCTACGAGCAGTACTTC. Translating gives CAISESHLSYEQYF.

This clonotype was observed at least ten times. The CDR3, as DNA: TGCGCCAGCAGCAGCGCGGGTGGGTACAATGAGCAGTTCTTC. This codes for CASSSAGGYNEQFF. This chain uses TRBV5-1 with TRBJ2-1; D might be TRBD2 (5 bases). The V and J ends lost 4 bases and 4 bases respectively, with 12 bases between them. Germline V gene sequence: CDR1 SGHRS, CDR2 YFSETQ. The CDR3 covers 14 residues.

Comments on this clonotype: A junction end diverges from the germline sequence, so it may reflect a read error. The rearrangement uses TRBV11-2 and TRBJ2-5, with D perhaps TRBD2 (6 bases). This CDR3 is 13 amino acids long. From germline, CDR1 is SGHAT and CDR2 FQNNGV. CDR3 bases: TGTGCCAGCAAACAGACTAGAAGTGAGATCCAGTACTTC. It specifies CASKQTRSEIQYF.

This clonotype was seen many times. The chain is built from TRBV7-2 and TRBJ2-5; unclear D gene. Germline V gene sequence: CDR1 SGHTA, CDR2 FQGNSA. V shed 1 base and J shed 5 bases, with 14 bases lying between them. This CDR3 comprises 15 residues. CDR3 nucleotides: TGTGCCAGCAGCTTAGGTCTCACTCCAAGGGAGACCCAGTACTTC. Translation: CASSLGLTPRETQYF.

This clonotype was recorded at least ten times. The CDR3 bases are TGTGCCAGCACCGGGAACAGGGGCCCAGATACGCAGTATTTT. Translated, it gives CASTGNRGPDTQYF. The rearrangement joins TRBV2 to TRBJ2-3, with 7 bases aligning to TRBD1. V lost 7 bases and J lost 4; bases outside the gene matches: 8. The CDR3 totals 14 residues. Germline values: CDR1 SNHLY, CDR2 FYNNEI.